A selection of T cell receptor beta chains follows, all from one sample in a study of blood T cell repertoires in COVID-19. Here immunoSEQ multiplex PCR was the method, and the copy in TCRdb shows in-frame clones only, minus some. Of about 260,000 clones in the sample, 75% to 90% were seen once. The sample was peripheral blood. The receptors come from a young man with active or convalescent COVID-19. Both conserved end residues are part of each CDR3. A D gene is named only where the DNA matches it firmly. The size of a clone is reported for some rows only, either as once, few or many, or as a class for expanded clones.

clone size | D gene | J gene | V gene | CDR3 protein | CDR3 DNA
- | TRBD1 | TRBJ2-2 | TRBV11-2 | CASSFDRGPVRGELFF | TGTGCCAGCAGCTTCGACAGGGGGCCGGTACGCGGGGAGCTGTTTTTT
once | - | TRBJ1-3 | TRBV19 | CASSSTGQPRYYSGNTIYF | TGTGCCAGTAGCTCTACCGGACAGCCCCGTTATTACTCTGGAAACACCATATATTTT
few | - | TRBJ2-1 | TRBV27 | CASGGGAGYNEQFF | TGTGCCAGCGGAGGGGGCGCAGGCTACAATGAGCAGTTCTTC
- | TRBD1 | TRBJ1-1 | TRBV18 | CASSPPRTGEGAAFF | TGTGCCAGCTCACCACCAAGGACAGGAGAAGGGGCAGCTTTCTTT
few | TRBD2 | TRBJ2-1 | TRBV24-1 | CATSDGLTSGGAHEQFF | TGTGCCACCAGTGATGGCCTGACTAGCGGGGGGGCTCATGAGCAGTTCTTC
- | - | TRBJ2-3 | TRBV2 | CAVEGRPSDTQYF | TGTGCCGTGGAGGGGCGTCCCTCAGATACGCAGTATTTT
- | TRBD2 | TRBJ2-2 | TRBV7-8 | CASSPTSGGAVGELFF | TGTGCCAGCAGCCCAACTAGCGGGGGGGCCGTCGGGGAGCTGTTTTTT
- | - | TRBJ1-5 | TRBV5-8 | CASSLPGGDQPQHF | TGTGCCAGCAGCTTACCAGGAGGGGATCAGCCCCAGCATTTT
many | - | TRBJ1-2 | TRBV5-1 | CASSPGQKAYGYTF | TGCGCCAGCAGCCCCGGACAGAAAGCCTATGGCTACACCTTC
- | - | TRBJ2-5 | TRBV5-1 | CASSPSRGITTQETQYF | TGCGCCAGCAGCCCTAGTAGGGGTATCACTACACAAGAGACCCAGTACTTC